These T cell receptor beta chains were read from a single sample in a study of blood T cells in healthy people across ages. MiXCR, applied by TCRdb to the 5' RACE reads, yields one record per CDR3 protein. The table has 890,000 or so distinct CDR3 sequences, around 62% seen once. The material sequenced was blood. Receptor source: a man aged 30 to 39 in good health. Both conserved end residues are trimmed from each CDR3.

v_call	j_call	cdr3_aa
TRBV6-2/TRBV6-3	TRBJ2-7	ASSYLPVREQY
TRBV10-3	TRBJ2-1	AISGTSYSYNEQF
TRBV20-1	NA	SARDPITRRVETQY
TRBV20-1	TRBJ2-1	SAYEGAGGYNEQF
TRBV4-3	TRBJ2-3	ASSQAGGIFYTDTQY
TRBV24-1	TRBJ2-1	ATSDSTGAFYNEQF
TRBV29-1	NA	SVEGTSGEETQY
TRBV4-1	TRBJ2-6	ASSQDGQGANVLT
TRBV6-5	NA	ASSSARTGAPEQY
TRBV6-1	TRBJ2-2	ASPIPGQGAFTGELF
TRBV27	TRBJ2-4	ASSLLAGDKNIQY
TRBV6-5	TRBJ2-5	ASSSTGPQETQY
TRBV3-1	NA	ASSSTRLWDEQY
TRBV9	TRBJ1-5	ASSPSGLNNQPQH
TRBV9	TRBJ2-1	ASSVGGGGYNEQF
TRBV7-9	NA	ASSFTGEQY
TRBV10-3	TRBJ1-1	AIRDTTEAF
TRBV6-5	TRBJ2-3	ASHDSSGQSDTQY
TRBV7-9	TRBJ1-2	ASSLRTTGTKAGYT
TRBV29-1	TRBJ2-1	SVDEELYNEQF
TRBV7-6	TRBJ1-5	ASSSRGGGRGQPQH
TRBV7-8	TRBJ1-2	ASSLAYVGGNYGYT
TRBV6-1	TRBJ2-7	ASSSSSGGPYEQY
TRBV4-2	TRBJ1-5	ASSQDRQFSNQPQH
TRBV7-8	TRBJ2-1	ASSPRTSGGKNEQF
TRBV6-2/TRBV6-3	TRBJ1-5	ASSYLNQPQH
TRBV5-6	TRBJ2-1	ASSAGTLYNEQF
TRBV3-1	TRBJ2-5	ASSHSGTSGGAYQETQY
TRBV7-9	TRBJ1-4	ASSLVGVHEKLF
TRBV29-1	TRBJ1-2	SVRTGADYGYT
TRBV6-2/TRBV6-3	TRBJ2-7	ASSILLAYEQY
TRBV28	TRBJ1-2	ASSSDAMERGYT
TRBV10-3	TRBJ2-3	AISDGTSGGAPDTQY
TRBV6-6	TRBJ1-5	ASSQPQNQPQH